One and the same sample provided the 25 T cell receptor beta chains below, sequenced in a study of cytomegalovirus exposure and HLA in healthy donors. The primer mix had 60 Vbeta and 13 Jbeta primers. Data came from immunoSEQ multiplex PCR; TCRdb stores just in-frame clones and leaves some out. The sample lists 99,000 or so clones; more than 75% were seen once. Sample: PBMCs. Receptors originate from a woman younger than 30 in good health and CMV-seropositive.

The chain carries TRBV29-1 and TRBJ1-1, with TRBD1 matching 7 bases. CDR3 length: 15 residues. The germline CDR1 and CDR2 sequences are SQVTM and ANQGSEA. V was clipped by 6 bases and J by 1 base; unmatched bases: 11. CDR3 region: CSVGTVQTKNTEAFF. The CDR3 bases are TGCAGCGTGGGGACAGTACAGACCAAGAACACTGAAGCTTTCTTT.

CDR3 loop: CASARTGDREQYF. The CDR3 nucleotides read TGTGCCAGCGCAAGAACAGGTGATCGGGAGCAGTACTTC. V and J are TRBV7-8 and TRBJ2-7; TRBD1 is a possible D gene (5 bases). Trimming removed 8 bases at V and 7 bases at J, with 18 bases between. Germline V CDR1 and CDR2: SGHVS, FQNEAQ. The CDR3 runs 13 residues.

This chain uses TRBV9 with TRBJ1-6, with 7 bases lining up with TRBD1. V dropped 3 bases and J dropped 4; count of bases not matched to a gene: 7. CDR1 is SGDLS and CDR2 is YYNGEE in the germline V gene. This CDR3 contains 16 residues. CDR3 residues: CASSAYGTVYNSPLHF. CDR3 bases: TGTGCCAGCAGCGCCTATGGGACAGTTTATAATTCACCCCTCCACTTT. Looking up the rest from reference TRBV9 and TRBJ1-6 gives the full variable domain: DSGVTQTPKHLITATGQRVTLRCSPRSGDLSVYWYQQSLDQGLQFLIQYYNGEERAKGNILERFSAQQFPDLHSELNLSSLELGDSALYFCASSAYGTVYNSPLHFGNGTRLTVT.

With respect to this clone: The missing conserved phenylalanine or tryptophan at the end of this CDR3 makes a read error likely. The chain uses TRBV6-6 and TRBJ2-3; 8 nucleotides match TRBD2. Germline lookup yields CDR1 MNHNY and CDR2 SVGAGI (reference sequence). The length of the CDR3 is 15 residues. J was trimmed by 6 bases and V by 7 bases; bases with no gene match: 12. DNA for the CDR3: TGTGCCAGCACTTTGTATAGCGGGACAAGGGATACGCAGTATGTT. Its translation is CASTLYSGTRDTQYV.

This sequence joins TRBV28 and TRBJ1-5; 8 bases line up with TRBD1. V lost 6 bases to trimming and J lost 6 bases; unmatched junction nucleotides: 7. The CDR3 has 14 amino acids. Germline V gene sequence: CDR1 MDHEN, CDR2 SYDVKM. The CDR3 is CASSPGQGGQPQHF. The CDR3 DNA reads TGTGCCAGCAGCCCTGGACAGGGAGGTCAGCCCCAGCATTTT.

A few counts support this clone. The V and J genes are TRBV9 and TRBJ2-5; D call uncertain. The V end lost 0 bases, the J end lost 5 bases, and 14 bases lay between the germline ends. The CDR3 is 15 residues long. In germline, CDR1 is SGDLS, CDR2 YYNGEE. In nucleotides, the CDR3 is TGTGCCAGCAGCGTAGTTGGCAGTTCGATGGAGACCCAGTACTTC. It codes for CASSVVGSSMETQYF.

The chain combines TRBV5-1 with TRBJ1-2; D not certain. V dropped 0 bases and J dropped 3 bases, with 6 bases sitting between them. In germline, CDR1 is SGHRS, CDR2 YFSETQ. This CDR3 region has 13 residues. Here the CDR3 reads CASSLVEDYGYTF. The CDR3 bases are TGCGCCAGCAGCTTGGTGGAGGACTATGGCTACACCTTC.

The J gene is TRBJ1-1, the V gene TRBV9; D remains unclear. The V and J ends lost 0 bases and 4 bases respectively, with 10 bases between them. This CDR3 is 14 amino acids long. Germline V lookup: CDR1 SGDLS, CDR2 YYNGEE. CDR3 DNA sequence: TGTGCCAGCAGCGTAGATTCGCGGGGCACTGAAGCTTTCTTT. Its translation: CASSVDSRGTEAFF.

The chain uses TRBV29-1 and TRBJ1-1; weak D call: TRBD1 (5 bases). The CDR3 is 13 amino acids. V lost 6 bases and J 0 bases, leaving 11 bases between the germline ends. CDR1 and CDR2 (germline): SQVTM, ANQGSEA. The CDR3 here is CSVGRTLNTEAFF. The CDR3 bases are TGCAGCGTGGGGCGGACATTGAACACTGAAGCTTTCTTT.

The rearrangement links TRBV11-2 to TRBJ1-4, with TRBD1 matching over 7 bases. V lost 4 bases and J lost 3; bases outside the gene matches: 2. Germline CDR1 is SGHAT and CDR2 is FQNNGV. The CDR3 runs 14 residues. This CDR3 reads CASSSGTANEKLFF. The CDR3, as DNA: TGTGCCAGCAGCTCCGGGACAGCTAATGAAAAACTGTTTTTT. The complete variable domain, with remaining parts taken from reference TRBV11-2 and TRBJ1-4, reads EAGVAQSPRYKIIEKRQSVAFWCNPISGHATLYWYQQILGQGPKLLIQFQNNGVVDDSQLPKDRFSAERLKGVDSTLKIQPAKLEDSAVYLCASSSGTANEKLFFGSGTQLSVL.

This clone came up once. V is TRBV27 and J is TRBJ1-6; 9 nucleotides line up with TRBD1. This CDR3 spans 15 amino acids. CDR1 and CDR2 (germline): MNHEY, SMNVEV (reference sequence). V lost 6 bases and J lost 6; bases outside the gene matches: 6. The CDR3 here is CASRPQGARNSPLHF. CDR3 bases: TGTGCCAGCAGACCACAGGGGGCGCGTAATTCACCCCTCCACTTT.

The chain is built from TRBV4-2 and TRBJ2-1; 13 nucleotides align to TRBD2. The CDR3 runs 18 residues. The V gene's germline CDR1 is LGHNA and CDR2 YNFKEQ. Trimming cost V 1 base and J 7 bases; bases outside gene matches: 10. The CDR3 here is CASSQGPPTSGRANEQFF. Written as DNA, the CDR3 is TGTGCCAGCAGCCAAGGTCCCCCAACTAGCGGGAGGGCTAATGAGCAGTTCTTC.

The J gene is TRBJ2-5, the V gene TRBV2; 9 nucleotides match TRBD2. From germline, CDR1 is SNHLY and CDR2 FYNNEI. This CDR3 comprises 15 residues. J lost 1 base, V lost 3 bases, and 3 bases had no gene match. The CDR3 region is CASSDPSGVQETQYF. In nucleotides, the CDR3 is TGTGCCAGCAGTGATCCTAGCGGGGTCCAAGAGACCCAGTACTTC.

J is TRBJ1-1 and V is TRBV30; D call uncertain. V lost 1 base and J lost 11, with 11 bases in between. Per germline, CDR1 GTSNPN and CDR2 SVGIG (reference sequence). The CDR3 consists of 11 residues. The CDR3 bases are TGTGCCTGGAGTGCTAGTCCCGGGGCTTTCTTT. Protein sequence: CAWSASPGAFF.

The rearrangement joins TRBV4-2 to TRBJ2-1; 8 nucleotides agree with TRBD2. The CDR3 length is 18 residues. The germline V gene encodes CDR1 LGHNA and CDR2 YNFKEQ. Trimming removed 5 bases from V and 3 bases from J; junction bases left unmatched: 15. CDR3 loop: CASSYEVGAGGHYNEQFF. The CDR3, as DNA: TGTGCCAGCAGCTACGAGGTCGGGGCGGGAGGACACTACAATGAGCAGTTCTTC.

The chain has TRBV2 and TRBJ2-5, with 9 bases identical to TRBD1. This CDR3 spans 14 amino acids. Germline CDR1 reads SNHLY; CDR2 reads FYNNEI. Unmatched junction bases numbered 7, after V lost 6 bases and J lost 5 bases. The CDR3 reads CASSPTDRGETQYF. For the CDR3, the DNA is TGTGCCAGCAGCCCCACTGACAGGGGGGAGACCCAGTACTTC.

The chain is built from TRBV29-1 and TRBJ1-2; TRBD1 matches at 8 bases. This CDR3 has 14 amino acids. After removal of 3 bases from V and 7 bases from J, the junction contained 10 bases not matched to a gene. CDR1 and CDR2 from the germline V gene are SQVTM and ANQGSEA. CDR3 coding DNA: TGCAGCGTTGATGTGACAGGGGCTTTTGGTGGCTACACCTTC. Its translation: CSVDVTGAFGGYTF. Together with reference TRBV29-1 and TRBJ1-2, the CDR3 gives the full variable domain: SAVISQKPSRDICQRGTSLTIQCQVDSQVTMMFWYRQQPGQSLTLIATANQGSEATYESGFVIDKFPISRPNLTFSTLTVSNMSPEDSSIYLCSVDVTGAFGGYTFGSGTRLTVV.

CDR3 sequence reads: CASSVRGARSYNSPLHF. In nucleotides, the CDR3 is TGTGCCAGCAGTGTACGGGGGGCCCGCTCCTATAATTCACCCCTCCACTTT. The chain joins TRBV2 to TRBJ1-6, with D perhaps TRBD1 (6 bases). Germline V gives CDR1 SNHLY, CDR2 FYNNEI. Trimming left V 4 bases short and J 0 bases short, with 13 bases between. This CDR3 has 17 amino acids. Drawing the rest from reference TRBV2 and TRBJ1-6, the complete variable domain is EPEVTQTPSHQVTQMGQEVILRCVPISNHLYFYWYRQILGQKVEFLVSFYNNEISEKSEIFDDQFSVERPDGSNFTLKIRSTKLEDSAMYFCASSVRGARSYNSPLHFGNGTRLTVT.

The chain recombines TRBV2 with TRBJ1-5; possible D gene TRBD1, 5 bases. With 6 bases removed from V and 4 bases from J, the gap between germline ends came to 25 bases. Looked up from germline, CDR1 is SNHLY and CDR2 is FYNNEI. The CDR3 extends over 18 amino acids. The CDR3 here is CASRGPSQLQEGNQPQHF. The CDR3, as DNA: TGTGCCAGCAGGGGACCCTCCCAGCTGCAGGAGGGAAATCAGCCCCAGCATTTT.

The rearrangement uses TRBV4-1 and TRBJ2-1; tentatively, D is TRBD2 (5 bases). Germline V lookup: CDR1 MGHRA, CDR2 YSYEKL. The CDR3 spans 15 residues. Trimming shortened V by 1 base and J by 1 base, and 8 bases separated the two germline ends. CDR3 bases: TGCGCCAGCAGCCAAGGGGAGACGTCCTACAATGAGCAGTTCTTC. Encoded protein: CASSQGETSYNEQFF.

The gene calls are TRBV19 and TRBJ2-7; the match to TRBD2 covers 7 bases. Germline CDR1 and CDR2: LNHDA and SQIVND (reference sequence). J lost 3 bases, V lost 5 bases, and 13 bases had no gene match. This CDR3 is built from 16 residues. The CDR3 here is CASSGTTVGLDYEQYF. The CDR3 coding sequence is TGTGCCAGTAGTGGGACTACCGTAGGCCTTGACTACGAGCAGTACTTC.

This clone has just one count. The chain recombines TRBV27 with TRBJ2-7; 8 positions match TRBD1. This CDR3 contains 16 residues. Germline loops: CDR1 MNHEY, CDR2 SMNVEV (reference sequence). The V and J ends lost 5 bases and 0 bases, in that order; junction bases with no gene match: 9. CDR3 bases: TGTGCCAGCAGTCCTCGGACAGGGCTTTCCTCCTACGAGCAGTACTTC. This codes for CASSPRTGLSSYEQYF.

This chain joins TRBV7-2 and TRBJ2-7, with TRBD1 as a possible D gene (5 bases). Between the trimmed V and J ends, which lost 5 bases and 1 base, there was a span of 9 bases. This CDR3 spans 13 amino acids. Germline CDR1 reads SGHTA; CDR2 reads FQGNSA. The CDR3 region is CASSGRVSYEQYF. CDR3 nucleotide sequence: TGTGCCAGCAGCGGCAGGGTGTCCTACGAGCAGTACTTC.

This chain uses TRBV28 with TRBJ1-2, with a possible D match to TRBD1 (6 bases). The CDR3 runs to 13 residues. Trimming shortened V by 4 bases and J by 6 bases, and 12 bases separated the two germline ends. The germline CDR1 and CDR2 sequences are MDHEN and SYDVKM. CDR3: CASSSDSSNGYTF. In DNA, the CDR3 is TGTGCCAGCAGTTCGGACAGTTCCAATGGCTACACCTTC.

The rearrangement uses TRBV5-1 and TRBJ2-3, with TRBD2 matching over 8 bases. The CDR3 is made up of 16 amino acids. Germline assignment: CDR1 SGHRS and CDR2 YFSETQ. The J segment lost 0 bases and the V segment lost 1 base, leaving 4 bases of the junction unmatched. CDR3 sequence (DNA): TGCGCCAGCAGCTTGATGGCTAGCGGGAGCACAGATACGCAGTATTTT. It translates to CASSLMASGSTDTQYF.